The rows below give T cell receptor beta chains drawn from one sample of a study of blood T cell repertoires in COVID-19. The table came from immunoSEQ multiplex PCR; TCRdb's copy has only in-frame clones and leaves some out. The sample has approximately 250,000 clones, 85% seen once; the top ten hold more than 6%. Sequenced: peripheral blood. The receptors shown here come from a woman aged 55-69 years with active or convalescent COVID-19. Both conserved end residues are part of each CDR3. D genes are given only for firm matches. The listing skips clone size in some rows; elsewhere it reads once, few, many or a size class.

j_gene	len	abundance	d_gene	v_gene	CDR3aa	CDR3nt
TRBJ1-6	15	.	.	TRBV28	CASSVPVSRHSPLHF	TGTGCCAGCAGTGTCCCCGTGTCGCGGCATTCACCCCTCCACTTT
TRBJ2-5	14	.	.	TRBV30	CAWKPLDSQETQYF	TGTGCCTGGAAGCCACTTGATTCCCAAGAGACCCAGTACTTC
TRBJ2-1	15	.	.	TRBV19	CASSIGSDSYNEQFF	TGTGCCAGTAGTATAGGGAGCGACTCCTACAATGAGCAGTTCTTC
TRBJ1-1	15	.	TRBD1	TRBV19	CASSRSMDRGTEAFF	TGTGCCAGTAGTAGATCTATGGACAGGGGGACTGAAGCTTTCTTT
TRBJ2-3	14	once	.	TRBV2	CASRSRRDTDTQYF	TGTGCCAGCAGAAGTAGACGGGACACAGATACGCAGTATTTT
TRBJ1-2	15	.	TRBD1	TRBV19	CASSTPGTGIRGYTF	TGTGCCAGTAGTACGCCAGGGACAGGGATAAGGGGCTACACCTTC
TRBJ2-2	17	once	.	TRBV7-2	CASSLAGGRGATGELFF	TGTGCCAGCAGCTTAGCTGGGGGCAGAGGGGCCACCGGGGAGCTGTTTTTT
TRBJ2-1	15	few	TRBD2	TRBV18	CASSPGLAENNEQFF	TGTGCCAGCTCACCGGGACTAGCGGAGAACAATGAGCAGTTCTTC
TRBJ1-2	14	once	.	TRBV6-5	CASSYEGVLSGYTF	TGTGCCAGCAGTTACGAAGGGGTCCTGAGTGGCTACACCTTC
TRBJ2-1	16	.	TRBD2	TRBV18	CASSPRTSGSVNEQFF	TGTGCCAGCTCACCACGAACTAGCGGGAGTGTCAATGAGCAGTTCTTC
TRBJ1-4	16	.	TRBD1	TRBV30	CAWTGRLTGVNEKLFF	TGTGCCTGGACCGGGCGGCTGACAGGGGTTAATGAAAAACTGTTTTTT
TRBJ1-2	16	many	TRBD1	TRBV7-2	CASSLREGQGRSGYTF	TGTGCCAGCAGCTTACGGGAAGGACAGGGCCGAAGTGGCTACACCTTC
TRBJ1-1	16	.	TRBD1	TRBV5-1	CASRKGQGAMGTEAFF	TGCGCCAGCAGAAAGGGACAGGGGGCGATGGGCACTGAAGCTTTCTTT
TRBJ1-5	16	.	TRBD1	TRBV7-8	CASSLGGQGAGQPQHF	TGTGCCAGCAGCCTAGGAGGACAGGGGGCGGGGCAGCCCCAGCATTTT
TRBJ1-1	13	.	.	TRBV12-3/TRBV12-4	CASSLGGAREAFF	TGTGCCAGCAGTTTGGGGGGGGCGCGTGAAGCTTTCTTT
TRBJ1-2	15	.	TRBD1	TRBV6-2/TRBV6-3	CASSYRNRDRYGYTF	TGTGCCAGCAGTTATCGGAACCGGGACAGGTATGGCTACACCTTC
TRBJ2-3	15	.	TRBD2	TRBV29-1	CSATGLAGGTDTQYF	TGCAGCGCTACCGGACTAGCGGGTGGCACAGATACGCAGTATTTT